The sequence of this T cell receptor (beta chain) was determined in a study of blood T cell repertoires in COVID-19. Background on the study: Whether acute or convalescent, the COVID-19 samples came from the United States, Italy and Spain. T cells, B-cell-depleted T cells, or PBMCs provided the cDNA or gDNA that served as material.

Trimming at V came to 10 bases and at J to 1 base, leaving 10 bases not matched to a gene. Germline CDR1 KGHSH, CDR2 LQKENI. CDR3 length: 15 amino acids. Original handling: Scientists estimated how many nucleated cells there were by amplifying reference gene primers. Here immunoSEQ multiplex PCR was the method, and the copy in TCRdb shows in-frame clones only, minus some. V, J and clone size were drawn from that table, and D and trimming were deduced from the DNA. This table holds more than 200,000 clones, around four fifths found once. The chain joins TRBV18 to TRBJ1-5; TRBD1 aligns across 7 bases. Sequencing was carried out using peripheral blood. The receptor comes from a man in his forties with acute or convalescent COVID-19. The CDR3 DNA is TGTGCCACTCAGACACCACAGGGGAGCAATCAGCCCCAGCATTTT. Its protein product is CATQTPQGSNQPQHF.